The rows below give T cell receptor beta chains drawn from one sample of a study of hypomethylating agent response in myelodysplastic syndrome. Some clones are missing from TCRdb's copy, which holds only in-frame ones; the method was immunoSEQ multiplex PCR. This table holds around 2,100 clones, about 81% found once. The material was bone marrow, obtained before or after starting hypomethylating agent treatment for myelodysplastic syndrome (not recorded which). Every receptor here comes from a human donor with myelodysplastic syndrome. Each CDR3 is given with its conserved first and last residue. A D gene is named only where the DNA matches it firmly. The size entry is marked missing in some rows and otherwise reads once, few, many or a size class.

few	TRBV6-1	.	TRBJ2-7	TGTGCCACCCCAGGTAGCTCCTACGAGCAGTACTTC	CATPGSSYEQYF
.	TRBV5-4	.	TRBJ1-5	TGTGCCAGCAGCTCGCCCAATCAGCCCCAGCATTTT	CASSSPNQPQHF
.	TRBV2	TRBD2	TRBJ2-7	TGTGCCAGCAGCTTTAGGCCCAGCGGGGTCTCCTACGAGCAGTACTTC	CASSFRPSGVSYEQYF
.	TRBV4-2	TRBD2	TRBJ2-3	TGTGCCAGCAGCCAAGATGTCGCGGGAGGCGGAGATACGCAGTATTTT	CASSQDVAGGGDTQYF
.	TRBV27	.	TRBJ2-5	TGTGCCAGCAGTTTAAACTATCAAGAGACCCAGTACTTC	CASSLNYQETQYF
.	TRBV5-4	.	TRBJ2-3	TGTGCCAGCAGCTTACCCCCGGCGACGCAGTATTTT	CASSLPPATQYF
.	TRBV7-2	.	TRBJ2-2	TGTGCCAGCAGCTTAGAGTTCGGTACCGGGGAGCTGTTTTTT	CASSLEFGTGELFF
.	TRBV19	TRBD1	TRBJ1-5	TGTGCCAGTAGTAACCAGGGGGGCAATCAGCCCCAGCATTTT	CASSNQGGNQPQHF
.	TRBV11-1	.	TRBJ1-3	TGTGCCAGCAGCCGCAAGAGGCTCGGGGGTACTGGAAACACCATATATTTT	CASSRKRLGGTGNTIYF
.	TRBV9	TRBD2	TRBJ2-5	TGTGCCAGCACTCGACTAGCGGGAGATGAGACCCAGTACTTC	CASTRLAGDETQYF
.	TRBV5-1	.	TRBJ1-1	TGCGCCAGCAGCCTGGATGGGGGCGGGAGGACTGAAGCTTTCTTT	CASSLDGGGRTEAFF
.	TRBV28	.	TRBJ1-2	TGTGCCAGCAGTCCAGGGGATCTGGGTGGCTACACCTTC	CASSPGDLGGYTF
.	TRBV19	TRBD2	TRBJ2-1	TGTGCCAGTAACCCTAGCGGGAGATTGAGGAATGAGCAGTTCTTC	CASNPSGRLRNEQFF